What follows are 17 T cell receptor beta chains derived from one specimen sequenced in a study of post-analysis software for immune sequencing data (dated by TCRdb to between 2015 and 2017). Study-wide conclusions, independent of this receptor: About five TRBV segments, including TRBV5-6, TRBV5-1 and TRBV20-1, were significantly more frequent in patients than controls.

The receptor library was made with PCR. The instrument given in TCRdb is Illumina HiSeq 2500. Unique molecular identifiers were incorporated into TCR beta cDNA libraries to reduce PCR and sequencing biases. Clones were called with MiXCR by TCRdb after fastp trimmed the public reads at Q25, and only in-frame beta chains were retained. Records with the same CDR3 protein are collapsed into one entry carrying the most frequent genes and DNA. The sample profile shows hundreds of thousands of distinct CDR3 sequences; approximately 46% of them were found once. 12% of the sample goes to the ten largest clones. No antigen has been assigned to these receptors. Sequenced: blood. The receptor source for this set is a girl aged 5 to 17 with multiple sclerosis.

J is TRBJ2-1 and V is TRBV24-1, with D uncertain. CDR3 length: 12 amino acids. Trimming removed 12 bases from V and 5 bases from J, with 13 bases in between. Germline CDR1 reads KGHDR; CDR2 reads SFDVKD. The CDR3: CASGRWHNEQFF. Here the CDR3 DNA reads TGTGCCTCCGGTCGGTGGCACAATGAGCAGTTCTTC.

The rearrangement joins TRBV4-3 to TRBJ1-2, with 9 bases matching TRBD1. V shed 2 bases, J shed 0 bases, and the junction held 4 bases outside the gene matches. This CDR3 is 16 amino acids long. Germline lookup yields CDR1 LGHNA and CDR2 YSLEER. This CDR3 reads CASSQRGQGPNYGYTF. CDR3 DNA sequence: TGCGCCAGCAGCCAAAGAGGACAGGGGCCTAACTATGGCTACACCTTC.

The rearrangement uses TRBV10-2 and TRBJ2-4; D may be TRBD1 (6 bases). The V gene's germline CDR1 is WSHSY and CDR2 SAAADI. V lost 7 bases to trimming and J lost 13 bases, with 20 bases between them. The CDR3 length is 13 residues. As DNA, the CDR3 is TGCGCCAGCAAACAGGACAGCCTAGTGGAGCAGTACTTC. It encodes CASKQDSLVEQYF.

The chain couples TRBV28 to TRBJ2-7, with D possibly TRBD1 on 5 matching bases. Germline V gene data show CDR1 as MDHEN and CDR2 as SYDVKM. This CDR3 spans 14 amino acids. V was cut by 2 bases and J by 3 bases, with 11 bases left in between. The CDR3 DNA is TGTGCCAGCAGTTTAGCAGGGCTGAACTACGAGCAGTACTTC. Translated, it gives CASSLAGLNYEQYF.

The CDR3 is CAISESRGGVAAETQFF. Here the CDR3 DNA reads TGTGCCATCAGTGAGTCGAGGGGGGGAGTAGCGGCAGAGACCCAGTTCTTC. The genes are TRBV10-3 and TRBJ2-1; a possible D gene is TRBD2 (7 bases). From germline, CDR1 is ENHRY and CDR2 SYGVKD. V dropped 0 bases and J dropped 13 bases, with 25 bases sitting between them. This CDR3 region has 17 residues.

This clonotype came up many times. This sequence joins TRBV7-9 and TRBJ2-7; TRBD1 agrees at 7 bases. This CDR3 has 14 amino acids. Germline V gives CDR1 SEHNR, CDR2 FQNEAQ (reference sequence). The V gene end was trimmed by 6 bases and the J gene end by 3 bases; junction bases not matched to a gene: 8. The CDR3 bases are TGTGCCAGCAGTCCCGGGACAGCGCGCTACGAGCAGTACTTC. Residues: CASSPGTARYEQYF.

V and J are TRBV6-2 or TRBV6-3 and TRBJ2-1, with 8 bases lining up with TRBD2. This CDR3 is built from 17 residues. V gave up 3 bases and J gave up 7 bases; unmatched junction bases: 14. Germline V gives CDR1 MNHEY, CDR2 SVGEGT. The CDR3 nucleotides are TGTGCCAGCAGTTATTCCCCCGTCACTAGCGGCACGAATGAGCAGTTCTTC. It specifies CASSYSPVTSGTNEQFF.

This chain uses TRBV10-2 with TRBJ2-7; D is undetermined. The V gene's germline CDR1 is WSHSY and CDR2 SAAADI. V was pared by 0 bases and J by 3 bases, with 9 bases between. The CDR3 loop spans 14 amino acids. Written as DNA, the CDR3 is TGCGCCAGCAGTGAGTCGGGCACCCTCTACGAGCAGTACTTC. Translating gives CASSESGTLYEQYF.

This rearrangement joins TRBV24-1 to TRBJ2-5; the match to TRBD1 covers 8 bases. This CDR3 is built from 16 residues. Germline values: CDR1 KGHDR, CDR2 SFDVKD. The J segment lost 4 bases and the V segment lost 3 bases, leaving 9 bases of the junction unmatched. CDR3 amino acids: CATSDLSPGTGETQYF. The CDR3 DNA reads as TGTGCCACCAGTGATCTCTCTCCCGGGACAGGAGAGACCCAGTACTTC.

This clonotype was recorded a few times. One end of the junction fails to match germline, which may point to a read error. The chain carries TRBV6-1 and TRBJ2-3, with TRBD2 matching 7 bases. Germline V gene lookup returns CDR1 MNHNS and CDR2 SASEGT. This CDR3 region has 16 residues. For the CDR3, the DNA is TGTGCCAGCAGCCCCAGGGAGGGATCATTAACAGATACGCGGTATTTT. This sequence encodes CASSPREGSLTDTRYF.

This clonotype showed up just once. V and J are TRBV28 and TRBJ2-5; maybe TRBD1 (6 bases). The CDR3 sequence is 20 residues long. V lost 3 bases to trimming and J lost 0 bases, with 26 bases between them. Germline V CDR1 and CDR2: MDHEN, SYDVKM. The CDR3 region is CASSFTPVGQGEDYQETQYF. The CDR3 DNA is TGTGCCAGCAGTTTTACCCCCGTGGGACAAGGGGAAGATTACCAAGAGACCCAGTACTTC.

This clonotype has more than one count but fewer than ten. The chain combines TRBV7-3 with TRBJ2-1; the D gene is possibly TRBD2 (6 bases). V was pared by 2 bases and J by 8 bases, with 13 bases between. This CDR3 is built from 14 residues. CDR1 and CDR2 (germline): SGHTA, FQGTGA. CDR3 protein: CASSLGALADEQFF. CDR3 nucleotides: TGTGCCAGCAGCTTAGGGGCACTAGCCGATGAGCAGTTCTTC.

This chain connects TRBV11-2 to TRBJ2-1, with TRBD2 matching 7 bases. This CDR3 is built from 16 residues. The trim removed 1 base at V and 6 bases at J, leaving 9 bases unmatched. Germline values: CDR1 SGHAT, CDR2 FQNNGV. CDR3 coding DNA: TGTGCCAGCAGCTTAGCCCGGACTAGTAGGGTCAATGAGCAGTTCTTC. Protein: CASSLARTSRVNEQFF.

This chain links TRBV7-3 with TRBJ2-1; D possibly uses TRBD1 or TRBD2 (7 bases each). The germline CDR1 and CDR2 sequences are SGHTA and FQGTGA. CDR3 size: 16 residues. V lost 2 bases to trimming and J lost 5 bases, with 16 bases between them. Here the CDR3 reads CASSLRAGQSDNEQFF. The CDR3 region has the DNA TGTGCCAGCAGCTTACGAGCGGGACAGTCCGACAATGAGCAGTTCTTC.

J is TRBJ2-5 and V is TRBV14, with 7 nucleotides matching TRBD1. With the DNA end fitting TRBJ2-7 better, the J assignment may be wrong. The CDR3 runs to 15 residues. Germline V gene lookup returns CDR1 SGHDN and CDR2 FVKESK. This CDR3 is CASSQDDRDPYEQYF. CDR3 bases: TGTGCCAGCAGCCAAGACGACAGGGACCCCTACGAGCAGTACTTC.

The chain employs TRBV12-3 or TRBV12-4 and TRBJ2-1; the D gene is possibly TRBD1 (6 bases). Trimming removed 3 bases at V and 8 bases at J, with 14 bases between. The CDR3 runs 14 residues. CDR3 bases: TGTGCCAGCAGTTTTACAGGGTCTCTCGATGAGCAGTTCTTC. As protein: CASSFTGSLDEQFF.

J is TRBJ1-1 and V is TRBV7-8, with D unresolved. CDR1 and CDR2 (germline): SGHVS, FQNEAQ. The CDR3 loop spans 15 amino acids. Trimming removed 1 base at V and 1 base at J, with 10 bases between. For the CDR3, the DNA is TGTGCCAGCAGCTTAGGGCGGACGGGGAACACTGAAGCTTTCTTT. This gives the protein CASSLGRTGNTEAFF. The whole variable domain, remainder taken from reference TRBV7-8 and TRBJ1-1, is GAGVSQSPRYKVAKRGQDVALRCDPISGHVSLFWYQQALGQGPEFLTYFQNEAQLDKSGLPSDRFFAERPEGSVSTLKIQRTQQEDSAVYLCASSLGRTGNTEAFFGQGTRLTVV.